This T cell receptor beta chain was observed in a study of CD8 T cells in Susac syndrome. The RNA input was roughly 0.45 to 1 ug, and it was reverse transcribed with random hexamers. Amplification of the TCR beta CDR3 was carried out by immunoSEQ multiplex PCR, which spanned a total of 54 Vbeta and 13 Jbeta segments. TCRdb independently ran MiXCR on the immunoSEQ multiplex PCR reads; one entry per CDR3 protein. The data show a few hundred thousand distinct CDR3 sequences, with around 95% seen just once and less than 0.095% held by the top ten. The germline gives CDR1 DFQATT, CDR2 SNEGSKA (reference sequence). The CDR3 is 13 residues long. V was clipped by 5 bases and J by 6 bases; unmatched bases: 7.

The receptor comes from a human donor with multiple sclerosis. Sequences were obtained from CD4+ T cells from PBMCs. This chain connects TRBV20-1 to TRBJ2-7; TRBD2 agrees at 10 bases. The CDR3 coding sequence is TGCAGTGCTCCACCCCAGCGGGAGGGCGAGCAGTACTTC. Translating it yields CSAPPQREGEQYF.